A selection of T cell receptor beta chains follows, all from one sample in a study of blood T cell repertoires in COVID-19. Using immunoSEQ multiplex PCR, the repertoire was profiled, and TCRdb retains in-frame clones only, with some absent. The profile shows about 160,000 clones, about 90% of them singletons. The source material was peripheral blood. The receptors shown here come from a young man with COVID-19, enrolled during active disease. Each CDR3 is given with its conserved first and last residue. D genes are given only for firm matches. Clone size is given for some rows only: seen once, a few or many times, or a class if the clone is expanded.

CASSESTGVKNIQYF,TGTGCCAGCAGCGAATCGACAGGGGTCAAAAACATTCAGTACTTC,TRBD1,TRBV2,TRBJ2-4,15,.
CASRVTVSTYNEQFF,TGTGCCAGTAGGGTGACAGTTTCTACCTACAATGAGCAGTTCTTC,.,TRBV19,TRBJ2-1,15,few
CASSPYPDSYNSPLHF,TGTGCCAGTAGTCCATACCCGGACAGTTATAATTCACCCCTCCACTTT,.,TRBV19,TRBJ1-6,16,once
CASSQGQGYGYTF,TGTGCCAGCAGCCAGGGACAGGGCTATGGCTACACCTTC,TRBD1,TRBV3-1/TRBV3-2,TRBJ1-2,13,.
CASSSTSGPRGETQYF,TGTGCCAGCAGCTCGACTAGCGGGCCACGGGGAGAGACCCAGTACTTC,TRBD2,TRBV28,TRBJ2-5,16,.
CASSIQDQRAFF,TGTGCCAGTAGTATACAGGATCAACGAGCTTTCTTT,.,TRBV19,TRBJ1-1,12,once
CASGGRDRVSGYTF,TGTGCCAGCGGTGGAAGGGACAGGGTGTCGGGCTACACCTTC,TRBD1,TRBV5-6,TRBJ1-2,14,.
CASSPRSPTGTGKAFF,TGTGCCAGCAGCCCAAGATCGCCGACAGGGACTGGTAAGGCTTTCTTT,TRBD1,TRBV7-3,TRBJ1-1,16,.
CASSDNRGSYNSPLHF,TGTGCCAGCAGTGATAACAGGGGTTCCTATAATTCACCCCTCCACTTT,TRBD1,TRBV2,TRBJ1-6,16,once
CASSYSSGEAYEQYF,TGTGCCAGCAGTTACTCGAGCGGTGAGGCCTACGAGCAGTACTTC,.,TRBV6-6,TRBJ2-7,15,.
CAWRPTGAGEKLFF,TGTGCCTGGAGGCCAACAGGGGCTGGGGAAAAACTGTTTTTT,TRBD1,TRBV30,TRBJ1-4,14,.
CASSIGGTSAGVGEQYF,TGTGCCAGTAGTATAGGAGGGACCTCAGCGGGGGTCGGCGAGCAGTACTTC,TRBD2,TRBV19,TRBJ2-7,17,.
CASRGFGLAGGPVNEQFF,TGTGCCAGCAGGGGCTTTGGACTAGCGGGGGGGCCGGTCAATGAGCAGTTCTTC,TRBD2,TRBV25-1,TRBJ2-1,18,.
CASSLERQGNQPQHF,TGTGCCAGCAGCTTAGAACGACAGGGCAATCAGCCCCAGCATTTT,.,TRBV7-9,TRBJ1-5,15,.
CATSEGLAGLTDTQYF,TGTGCCACCAGTGAGGGGCTAGCGGGACTCACAGATACGCAGTATTTT,TRBD2,TRBV24-1,TRBJ2-3,16,.
CASSKQGVGNTEAFF,TGTGCCAGCAGTAAACAGGGGGTGGGAAACACTGAAGCTTTCTTT,TRBD1,TRBV6-5,TRBJ1-1,15,.
CASSGTGGPYEQYF,TGTGCCAGCAGCGGGACAGGGGGCCCCTACGAGCAGTACTTC,TRBD1,TRBV6-2/TRBV6-3,TRBJ2-7,14,.
CASRPIGQGWGNEQFF,TGTGCCAGCAGGCCCATCGGCCAGGGGTGGGGCAATGAGCAGTTCTTC,.,TRBV5-5,TRBJ2-1,16,.
CASSVNTEAFF,TGTGCCAGCAGCGTGAACACTGAAGCTTTCTTT,.,TRBV6-5,TRBJ1-1,11,.
CASSSGQSVAEKLFF,TGTGCCAGCAGTTCCGGACAAAGCGTTGCCGAAAAACTGTTTTTT,.,TRBV28,TRBJ1-4,15,few
CASSEQVGNTIYF,TGTGCCAGTAGCGAGCAGGTGGGAAACACCATATATTTT,.,TRBV19,TRBJ1-3,13,.
CASSPRSASTDTQYF,TGTGCCAGCAGTCCGCGGTCCGCTAGCACAGATACGCAGTATTTT,.,TRBV6-5,TRBJ2-3,15,.
CASSGQGVIPYEQYF,TGTGCCAGCAGCGGACAGGGAGTAATCCCCTACGAGCAGTACTTC,TRBD1,TRBV6-5,TRBJ2-7,15,.
CASSSGQGASPLHF,TGTGCCAGCAGTTCTGGACAGGGCGCCTCACCCCTCCACTTT,TRBD1,TRBV28,TRBJ1-6,14,.
CATSDFPKAGGRGPYNEQFF,TGTGCCACCAGTGACTTCCCAAAAGCCGGGGGCAGGGGGCCCTACAATGAGCAGTTCTTC,TRBD1,TRBV24-1,TRBJ2-1,20,.
CASSIGARRLDSRTDTQYF,TGTGCCAGTAGTATTGGGGCCCGCCGACTAGATTCCCGCACAGATACGCAGTATTTT,.,TRBV19,TRBJ2-3,19,.
CASSRDSLTDTQYF,TGTGCCAGCAGCCGGGACTCCCTAACAGATACGCAGTATTTT,.,TRBV7-9,TRBJ2-3,14,.
CATSTGLAGFNEQFF,TGTGCCACCAGTACGGGACTAGCGGGATTCAATGAGCAGTTCTTC,TRBD2,TRBV24-1,TRBJ2-1,15,.
CASSMGRGAAGELFF,TGTGCCAGTAGTATGGGGCGGGGTGCGGCCGGGGAGCTGTTTTTT,.,TRBV19,TRBJ2-2,15,.
CASSLRTGGAETQYF,TGTGCCAGCTCACTGCGGACAGGGGGCGCAGAGACCCAGTACTTC,TRBD1,TRBV18,TRBJ2-5,15,.
CASSFLAVHEQYF,TGTGCCAGCAGTTTTCTGGCAGTCCACGAGCAGTACTTC,.,TRBV28,TRBJ2-7,13,.
CASSQTGGGTDTQYF,TGTGCCAGCAGCCAGACAGGGGGAGGGACAGATACGCAGTATTTT,TRBD1,TRBV25-1,TRBJ2-3,15,.
CASTLRTSGGASEQFF,TGTGCCAGCACCCTTAGGACTAGCGGGGGGGCATCCGAGCAGTTCTTC,TRBD2,TRBV7-9,TRBJ2-1,16,.
CASGLGGVSGNQPQHF,TGTGCTAGTGGTCTGGGGGGGGTCTCAGGCAATCAGCCCCAGCATTTT,.,TRBV12-5,TRBJ1-5,16,.
CASSLVPHVSGELFF,TGTGCCAGCAGTTTAGTCCCTCATGTTAGCGGGGAGCTGTTTTTT,.,TRBV27,TRBJ2-2,15,.
CASSLSGTSGFYNEQFF,TGTGCCAGCAGCTTATCCGGGACTAGCGGCTTCTACAATGAGCAGTTCTTC,TRBD2,TRBV7-2,TRBJ2-1,17,.
CASSYGQGRANYGYTF,TGTGCCAGCAGTTACGGACAGGGACGAGCTAACTATGGCTACACCTTC,TRBD1,TRBV6-5,TRBJ1-2,16,.
CASSSMDRGFVQPQHF,TGTGCCAGCAGCTCGATGGACAGGGGGTTTGTTCAGCCCCAGCATTTT,TRBD1,TRBV28,TRBJ1-5,16,once
CASSHWTSSYEQYF,TGTGCCAGCAGCCATTGGACTAGCTCCTACGAGCAGTACTTC,TRBD2,TRBV14,TRBJ2-7,14,once
CASSPQTVSPPQHF,TGTGCCAGTAGTCCTCAGACAGTGAGCCCGCCCCAGCATTTT,.,TRBV19,TRBJ1-5,14,.
CASSSPGTGGEKLFF,TGTGCCAGCTCCAGCCCCGGGACAGGGGGCGAAAAACTGTTTTTT,TRBD1,TRBV18,TRBJ1-4,15,.
CASSHMKDRGRRGNGYTF,TGTGCCAGCAGTCATATGAAGGACAGGGGGCGGAGAGGGAATGGCTACACCTTC,TRBD1,TRBV28,TRBJ1-2,18,.
CASSELYSGGQGGIGEKLFF,TGTGCCAGTAGTGAACTGTATTCAGGTGGGCAAGGTGGTATTGGTGAAAAACTGTTTTTT,.,TRBV19,TRBJ1-4,20,.
CASTLGGEETQYF,TGTGCCAGCACCCTAGGGGGGGAAGAGACCCAGTACTTC,.,TRBV6-5,TRBJ2-5,13,.
CASSLTGEVQPQHF,TGTGCCAGTAGTCTAACAGGGGAGGTTCAGCCCCAGCATTTT,TRBD1,TRBV19,TRBJ1-5,14,.
CASSPLISGGSGYTF,TGTGCCAGTAGTCCCCTGATCTCAGGGGGCTCTGGCTACACCTTC,TRBD1,TRBV19,TRBJ1-2,15,.
CASSPGGKGGELFF,TGTGCCAGCAGCCCAGGGGGTAAGGGCGGGGAGCTGTTTTTT,TRBD1,TRBV5-4,TRBJ2-2,14,.
CASSPLEGTGYEQYF,TGTGCCAGCAGCCCGTTGGAAGGGACAGGGTACGAGCAGTACTTC,TRBD1,TRBV4-2,TRBJ2-7,15,.